Below, 5 T cell receptor beta chains from the same sample are listed, as sequenced in a study of T cell changes during pregnancy in multiple sclerosis. Profiling relied on immunoSEQ multiplex PCR, and the TCRdb table lists in-frame clones only, not all of them. The sample lists approximately 44,000 clones; about nine tenths were seen once. This specimen consisted of CD4+ T cells from peripheral blood mononuclear cells, obtained before pregnancy. The receptors come from a female donor with multiple sclerosis, enrolled in a pregnancy study.

CDR3 protein: CASGWTLAPGAKNIQYF. DNA of the CDR3: TGTGCTAGTGGTTGGACACTGGCCCCGGGCGCCAAAAACATTCAGTACTTC. The chain recombines TRBV12-5 with TRBJ2-4; TRBD1 might be the D (5 bases). V lost 4 bases to trimming and J lost 1 base, with 17 bases between them. The germline V gene has CDR1 LGHNT and CDR2 FRNRAP. There are 17 residues in the CDR3.

The chain recombines TRBV7-2 with TRBJ1-3; D possibly corresponds to TRBD1 (5 bases). The CDR3 extends over 15 amino acids. The V end was cut by 2 bases, the J end by 4 bases, with 12 bases between. From germline, CDR1 is SGHTA and CDR2 FQGNSA. CDR3 in DNA: TGTGCCAGCAGCTTAAGCTCAGGGTACGGAAACACCATATATTTT. It yields the protein CASSLSSGYGNTIYF.

The rearrangement joins TRBV9 to TRBJ1-6; 11 bases agree with TRBD1. CDR3 length: 15 residues. J gave up 11 bases and V 4 bases, and 8 bases lay outside the gene matches. The V gene's germline CDR1 is SGDLS and CDR2 YYNGEE. As DNA, the CDR3 is TGTGCCAGCAGCCCGGCCGGGACAGGGGGGACACCCCTCCACTTT. This sequence encodes CASSPAGTGGTPLHF.

This chain links TRBV27 with TRBJ1-5; D is unresolved. Germline V CDR1 and CDR2: MNHEY, SMNVEV (reference sequence). The CDR3 is 13 amino acids. V shed 5 bases and J shed 5 bases, with 10 bases lying between them. The CDR3 sequence is CASSVGGHQPQHF. Here the CDR3 DNA reads TGTGCCAGCAGTGTCGGAGGCCATCAGCCCCAGCATTTT.

The V and J genes are TRBV28 and TRBJ2-1; the match to TRBD1 covers 8 bases. The germline gives CDR1 MDHEN, CDR2 SYDVKM. The CDR3 loop spans 17 amino acids. V lost 3 bases and J lost 4; bases outside the gene matches: 11. CDR3 residues: CASSLTNRGRPYNEQFF. CDR3 bases: TGTGCCAGCAGTTTGACCAACAGGGGGAGACCTTACAATGAGCAGTTCTTC.